The 3 T cell receptor beta chains given below trace back to one sample, sequenced in a study of blood T cell repertoires in COVID-19. Generated by immunoSEQ multiplex PCR, the TCRdb table keeps only in-frame clones and is missing some. The sample shows about 200,000 clones, roughly 90% of them seen only once. The sequenced material came from peripheral blood. These receptors were collected from a man aged 18 to 30 with active or convalescent COVID-19.

The V call is TRBV30, the J call TRBJ2-1; D is uncertain. The CDR3 has 15 residues. The germline V gene has CDR1 GTSNPN and CDR2 SVGIG (reference sequence). Trimming took 5 bases from V and 7 from J, leaving 21 bases between them. The CDR3 loop is CAWSRGSKRENEQFF. In nucleotides, the CDR3 is TGTGCCTGGTCGCGTGGGTCGAAGCGAGAGAATGAGCAGTTCTTC. The whole variable domain, filled in from reference TRBV30 and TRBJ2-1, reads SQTIHQWPATLVQPVGSPLSLECTVEGTSNPNLYWYRQAAGRGLQLLFYSVGIGQISSEVPQNLSASRPQDRQFILSSKKLLLSDSGFYLCAWSRGSKRENEQFFGPGTRLTVL.

The chain uses TRBV6-2 or TRBV6-3 and TRBJ2-7; 8 nucleotides align to TRBD1. Trimming cost V 6 bases and J 2 bases; bases outside gene matches: 6. The CDR3 loop spans 14 amino acids. Germline V gene sequence: CDR1 MNHEY, CDR2 SVGEGT. This chain's CDR3 is CASSGTGATYEQYF. The CDR3 DNA sequence: TGTGCCAGCAGCGGGACAGGCGCAACCTACGAGCAGTACTTC.

This chain connects TRBV6-1 to TRBJ2-1; TRBD2 matches 12 bases. The CDR3 spans 17 residues. Germline lookup yields CDR1 MNHNS and CDR2 SASEGT. V was clipped by 4 bases and J by 2 bases; unmatched bases: 6. This chain's CDR3 is CASSVVASGGAYNEQFF. In DNA form, the CDR3 reads TGTGCCAGCAGTGTCGTTGCTAGCGGGGGGGCCTACAATGAGCAGTTCTTC.